This TCR beta chain emerged from a study of T-cell reconstitution after alpha-beta-depleted transplantation in children. The ends lost 5 bases at V and 7 bases at J; junction bases unmatched: 5. The CDR3 is made up of 14 amino acids. CDR1 SGHTA and CDR2 FQGTGA come from the germline V gene. The authors prepared the TCRbeta library with unique molecular identifiers. Using its own MiXCR run on the PCR reads, TCRdb lists one record per CDR3 protein. Of approximately 83,000 distinct CDR3 sequences listed, 7.5% to 9.5% were seen once; the top ten hold approximately 7.2%. The V gene is TRBV7-3, the J gene TRBJ2-2; 9 positions agree with TRBD1. The starting material was PBMCs from the stem cell graft donor, obtained from the stem cell graft. This clonotype was sampled from a human donor who donated a stem cell graft to a child with congenital amegakaryocytic thrombocytopenia. CDR3: CASSQGQGYGELFF. The DNA for the CDR3 is TGTGCCAGCAGCCAAGGACAGGGGTACGGGGAGCTGTTTTTT.